The source of this T cell receptor (beta chain) is a study of blood T cell repertoires in COVID-19. Across the whole study: COVID-19 samples from acute and convalescent phases originated in the United States, Italy and Spain. The cDNA or gDNA used as material had been derived from T cells, B-cell-depleted T cells, or PBMCs.

In Seattle, patients joined the study during active infection and were tracked longitudinally. Original methodology: Counts of nucleated cells, estimated from reference gene primer amplification, were obtained. The assay was immunoSEQ multiplex PCR, and TCRdb's table has in-frame clones only and misses some. The V and J calls and the clone size are those of that table, but D and trimming were determined from the DNA. The sample lists some 270,000 clones, about 86% occurring once. Germline CDR1 SGHDT, CDR2 YYEEEE. This CDR3 has 15 residues. J was trimmed by 6 bases and V by 3 bases; bases with no gene match: 11.

The sequence derives from a person between 70 and 80 years old with COVID-19, enrolled during active disease. This chain connects TRBV5-6 to TRBJ2-7, with 8 positions matching TRBD2. The specimen sequenced was peripheral blood. The CDR3 sequence: CASSYGAGLAPEQYF. The CDR3 region has the DNA TGTGCCAGCAGCTACGGCGCCGGACTAGCTCCCGAGCAGTACTTC.